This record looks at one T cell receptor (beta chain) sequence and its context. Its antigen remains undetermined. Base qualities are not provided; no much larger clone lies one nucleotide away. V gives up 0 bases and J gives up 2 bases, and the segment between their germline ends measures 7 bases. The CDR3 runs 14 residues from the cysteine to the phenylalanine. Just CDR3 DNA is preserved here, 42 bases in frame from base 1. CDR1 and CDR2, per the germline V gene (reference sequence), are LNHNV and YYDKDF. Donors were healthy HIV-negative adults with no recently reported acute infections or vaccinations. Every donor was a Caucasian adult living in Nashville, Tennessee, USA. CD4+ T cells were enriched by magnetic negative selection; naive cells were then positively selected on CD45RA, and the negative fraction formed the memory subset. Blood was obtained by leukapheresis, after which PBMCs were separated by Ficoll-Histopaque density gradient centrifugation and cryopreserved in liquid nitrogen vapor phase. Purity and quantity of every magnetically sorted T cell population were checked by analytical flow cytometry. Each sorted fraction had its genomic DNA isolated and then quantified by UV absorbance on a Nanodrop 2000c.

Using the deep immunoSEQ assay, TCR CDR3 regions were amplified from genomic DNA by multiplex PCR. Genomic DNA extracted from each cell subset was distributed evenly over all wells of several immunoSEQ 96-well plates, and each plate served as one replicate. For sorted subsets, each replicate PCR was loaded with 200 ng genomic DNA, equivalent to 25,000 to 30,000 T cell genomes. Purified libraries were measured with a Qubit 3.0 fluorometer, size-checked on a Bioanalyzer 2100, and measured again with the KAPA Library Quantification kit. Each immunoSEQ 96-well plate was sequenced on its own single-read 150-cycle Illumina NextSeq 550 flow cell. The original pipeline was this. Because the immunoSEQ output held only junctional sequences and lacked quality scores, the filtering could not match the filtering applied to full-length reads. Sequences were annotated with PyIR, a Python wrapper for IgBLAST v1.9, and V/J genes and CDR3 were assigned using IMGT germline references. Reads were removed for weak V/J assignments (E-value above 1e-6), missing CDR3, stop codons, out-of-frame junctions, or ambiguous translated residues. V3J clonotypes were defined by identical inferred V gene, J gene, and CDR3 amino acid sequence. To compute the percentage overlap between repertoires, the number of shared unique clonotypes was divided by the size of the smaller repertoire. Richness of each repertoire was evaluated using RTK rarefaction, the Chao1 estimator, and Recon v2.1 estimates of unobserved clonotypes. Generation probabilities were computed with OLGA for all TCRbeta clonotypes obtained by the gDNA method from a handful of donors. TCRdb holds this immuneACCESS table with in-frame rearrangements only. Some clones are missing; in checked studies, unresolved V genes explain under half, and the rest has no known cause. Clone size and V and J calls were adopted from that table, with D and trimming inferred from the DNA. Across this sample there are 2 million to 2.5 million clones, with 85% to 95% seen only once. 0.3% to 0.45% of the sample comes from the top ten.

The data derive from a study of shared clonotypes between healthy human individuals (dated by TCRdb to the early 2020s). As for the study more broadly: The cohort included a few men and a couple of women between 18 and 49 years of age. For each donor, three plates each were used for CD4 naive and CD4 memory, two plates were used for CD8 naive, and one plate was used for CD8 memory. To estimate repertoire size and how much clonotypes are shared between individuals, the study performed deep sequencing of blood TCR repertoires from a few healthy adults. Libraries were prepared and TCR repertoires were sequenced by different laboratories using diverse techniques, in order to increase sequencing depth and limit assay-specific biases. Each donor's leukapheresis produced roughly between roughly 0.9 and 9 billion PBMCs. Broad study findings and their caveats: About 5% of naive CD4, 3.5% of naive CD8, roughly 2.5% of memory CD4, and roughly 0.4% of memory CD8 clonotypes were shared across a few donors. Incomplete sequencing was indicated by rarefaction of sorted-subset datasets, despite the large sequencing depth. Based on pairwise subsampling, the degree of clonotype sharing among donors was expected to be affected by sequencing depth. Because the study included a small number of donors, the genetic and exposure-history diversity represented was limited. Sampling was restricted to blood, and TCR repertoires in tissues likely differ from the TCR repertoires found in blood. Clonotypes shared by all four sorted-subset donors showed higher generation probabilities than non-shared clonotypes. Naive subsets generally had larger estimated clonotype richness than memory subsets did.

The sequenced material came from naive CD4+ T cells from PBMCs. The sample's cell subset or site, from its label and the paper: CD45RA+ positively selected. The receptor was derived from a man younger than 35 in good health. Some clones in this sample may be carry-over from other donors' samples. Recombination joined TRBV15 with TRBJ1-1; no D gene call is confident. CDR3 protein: CATSRDYLNTEAFF. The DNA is TGTGCCACCAGCAGAGATTACCTAAACACTGAAGCTTTCTTT.